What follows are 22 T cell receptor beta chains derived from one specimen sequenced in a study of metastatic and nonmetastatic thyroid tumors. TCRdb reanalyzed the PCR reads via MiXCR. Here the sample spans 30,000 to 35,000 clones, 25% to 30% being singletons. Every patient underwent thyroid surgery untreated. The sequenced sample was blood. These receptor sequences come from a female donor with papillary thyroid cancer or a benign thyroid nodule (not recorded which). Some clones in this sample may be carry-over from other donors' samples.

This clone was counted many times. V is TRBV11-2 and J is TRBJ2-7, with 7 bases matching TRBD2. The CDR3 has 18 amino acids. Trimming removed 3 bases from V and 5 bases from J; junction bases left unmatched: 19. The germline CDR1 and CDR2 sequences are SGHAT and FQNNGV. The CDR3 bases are TGTGCCAGCAGCTTTGTTCTTGGCGGGGGACTTGTGAAAAACGAGCAGTACTTC. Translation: CASSFVLGGGLVKNEQYF.

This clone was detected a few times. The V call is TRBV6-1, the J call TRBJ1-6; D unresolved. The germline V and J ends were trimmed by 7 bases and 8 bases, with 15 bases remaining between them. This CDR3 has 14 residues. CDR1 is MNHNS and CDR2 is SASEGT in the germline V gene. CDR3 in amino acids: CASNLGLMDSPLHF. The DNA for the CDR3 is TGTGCCAGCAACTTAGGGCTTATGGATTCACCCCTCCACTTT.

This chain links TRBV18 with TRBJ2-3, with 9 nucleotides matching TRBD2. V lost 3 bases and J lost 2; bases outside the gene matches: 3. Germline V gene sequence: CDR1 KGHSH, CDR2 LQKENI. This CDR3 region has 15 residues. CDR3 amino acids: CASSPERGDTDTQYF. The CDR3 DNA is TGTGCCAGCTCACCGGAGCGGGGGGACACAGATACGCAGTATTTT.

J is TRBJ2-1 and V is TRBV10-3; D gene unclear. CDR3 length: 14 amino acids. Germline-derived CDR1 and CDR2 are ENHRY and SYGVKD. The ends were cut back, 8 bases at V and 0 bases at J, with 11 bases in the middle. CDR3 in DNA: TGTGCCATCTCTTGGCAAAGCTCCTACAATGAGCAGTTCTTC. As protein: CAISWQSSYNEQFF.

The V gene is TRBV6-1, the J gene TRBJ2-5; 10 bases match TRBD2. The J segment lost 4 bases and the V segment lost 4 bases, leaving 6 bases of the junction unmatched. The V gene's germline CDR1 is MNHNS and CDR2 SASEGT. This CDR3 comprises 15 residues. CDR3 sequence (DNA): TGTGCCAGCAGTGTCCTCCGGACTAGCGGAGAGACCCAGTACTTC. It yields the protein CASSVLRTSGETQYF.

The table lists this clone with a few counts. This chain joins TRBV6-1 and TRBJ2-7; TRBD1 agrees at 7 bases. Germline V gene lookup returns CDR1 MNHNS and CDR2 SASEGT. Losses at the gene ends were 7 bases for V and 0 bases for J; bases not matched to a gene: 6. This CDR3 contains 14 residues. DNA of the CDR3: TGTGCCAGCATACCCGGGACAGACTCCTACGAGCAGTACTTC. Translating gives CASIPGTDSYEQYF.

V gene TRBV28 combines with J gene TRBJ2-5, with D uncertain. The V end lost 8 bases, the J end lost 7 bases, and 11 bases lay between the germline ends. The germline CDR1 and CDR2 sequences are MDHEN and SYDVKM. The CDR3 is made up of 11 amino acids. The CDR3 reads CASSSRRTQYF. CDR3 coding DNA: TGTGCCAGCTCTTCACGGAGGACCCAGTACTTC.

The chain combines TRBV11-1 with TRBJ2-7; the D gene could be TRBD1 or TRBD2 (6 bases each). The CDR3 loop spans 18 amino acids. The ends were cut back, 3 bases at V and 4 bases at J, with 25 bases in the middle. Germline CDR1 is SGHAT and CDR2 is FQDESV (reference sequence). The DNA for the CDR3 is TGTGCCAGCAGCTTTTGGGGGGCCGTCTCAGGGCTCTCTTACGAGCAGTACTTC. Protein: CASSFWGAVSGLSYEQYF.

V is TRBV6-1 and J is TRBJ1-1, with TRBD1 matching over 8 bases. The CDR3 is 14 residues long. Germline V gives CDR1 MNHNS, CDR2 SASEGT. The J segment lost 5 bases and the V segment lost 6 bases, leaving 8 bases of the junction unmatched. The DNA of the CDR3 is TGTGCCAGCAGGACCCCAGGGGGCTTTACTGAAGCTTTCTTT. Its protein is CASRTPGGFTEAFF.

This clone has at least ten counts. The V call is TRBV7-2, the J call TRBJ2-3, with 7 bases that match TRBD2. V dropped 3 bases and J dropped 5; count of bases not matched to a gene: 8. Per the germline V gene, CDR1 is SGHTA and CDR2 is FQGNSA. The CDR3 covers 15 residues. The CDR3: CASSFRREQVDTQYF. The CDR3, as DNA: TGTGCCAGCAGCTTTAGGCGGGAGCAAGTAGATACGCAGTATTTT.

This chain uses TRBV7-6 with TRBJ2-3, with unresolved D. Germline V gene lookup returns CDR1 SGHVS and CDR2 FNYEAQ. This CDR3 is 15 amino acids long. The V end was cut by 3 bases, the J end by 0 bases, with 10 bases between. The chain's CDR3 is CASSFAWGSTDTQYF. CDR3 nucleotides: TGTGCCAGCAGCTTTGCCTGGGGTAGCACAGATACGCAGTATTTT.

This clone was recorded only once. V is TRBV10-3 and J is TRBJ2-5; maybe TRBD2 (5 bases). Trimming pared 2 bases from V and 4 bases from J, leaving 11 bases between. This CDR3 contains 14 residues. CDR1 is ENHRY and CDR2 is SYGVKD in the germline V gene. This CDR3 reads CAISEVGSGETQYF. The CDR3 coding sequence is TGTGCCATCAGTGAGGTGGGGAGTGGAGAGACCCAGTACTTC.

The CDR3 coding sequence is TGTGCCAGCAGCCGCTCCGGGACTAGCGGGAGGGCGGGTGAGCAGTTCTTC. It yields the protein CASSRSGTSGRAGEQFF. The rearrangement joins TRBV11-2 to TRBJ2-1; the match to TRBD2 covers 16 bases. CDR1 is SGHAT and CDR2 is FQNNGV in the germline V gene. The trim removed 5 bases at V and 9 bases at J, leaving 10 bases unmatched. The CDR3 is 17 residues long.

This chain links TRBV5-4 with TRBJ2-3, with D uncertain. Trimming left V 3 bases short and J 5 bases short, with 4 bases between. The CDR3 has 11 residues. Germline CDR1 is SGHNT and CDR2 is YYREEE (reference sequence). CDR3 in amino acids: CASSWRDTQYF. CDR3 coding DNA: TGTGCCAGCAGCTGGCGAGATACGCAGTATTTT. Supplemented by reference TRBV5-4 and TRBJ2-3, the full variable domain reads ETGVTQSPTHLIKTRGQQVTLRCSSQSGHNTVSWYQQALGQGPQFIFQYYREEENGRGNFPPRFSGLQFPNYSSELNVNALELDDSALYLCASSWRDTQYFGPGTRLTVL.

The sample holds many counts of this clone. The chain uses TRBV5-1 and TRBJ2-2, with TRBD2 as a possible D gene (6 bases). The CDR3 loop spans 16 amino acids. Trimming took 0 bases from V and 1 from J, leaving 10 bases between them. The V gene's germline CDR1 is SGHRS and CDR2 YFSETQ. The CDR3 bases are TGCGCCAGCAGCTTGGCCAGTAGCGGGAACACCGGGGAGCTGTTTTTT. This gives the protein CASSLASSGNTGELFF. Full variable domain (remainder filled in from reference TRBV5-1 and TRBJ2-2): KAGVTQTPRYLIKTRGQQVTLSCSPISGHRSVSWYQQTPGQGLQFLFEYFSETQRNKGNFPGRFSGRQFSNSRSEMNVSTLELGDSALYLCASSLASSGNTGELFFGEGSRLTVL.

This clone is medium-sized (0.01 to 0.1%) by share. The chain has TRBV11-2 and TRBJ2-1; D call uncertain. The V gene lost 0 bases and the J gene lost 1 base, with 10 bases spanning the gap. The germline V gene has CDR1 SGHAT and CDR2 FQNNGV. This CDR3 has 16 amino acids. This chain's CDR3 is CASSLELGGSYNEQFF. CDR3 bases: TGTGCCAGCAGCTTAGAGCTTGGCGGATCCTACAATGAGCAGTTCTTC.

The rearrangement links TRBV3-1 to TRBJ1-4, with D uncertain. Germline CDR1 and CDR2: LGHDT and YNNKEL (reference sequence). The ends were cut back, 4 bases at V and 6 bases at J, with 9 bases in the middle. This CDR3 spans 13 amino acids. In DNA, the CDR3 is TGTGCCAGCAGCCCGTGGTCGGATGAAAAACTGTTTTTT. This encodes CASSPWSDEKLFF.

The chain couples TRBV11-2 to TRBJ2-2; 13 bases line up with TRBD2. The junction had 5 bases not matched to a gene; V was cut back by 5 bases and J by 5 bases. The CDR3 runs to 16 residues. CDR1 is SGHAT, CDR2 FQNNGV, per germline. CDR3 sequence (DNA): TGTGCCAGCAGCCAAGGACTAGCGGGAGTAACCGGGGAGCTGTTTTTT. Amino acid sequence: CASSQGLAGVTGELFF.

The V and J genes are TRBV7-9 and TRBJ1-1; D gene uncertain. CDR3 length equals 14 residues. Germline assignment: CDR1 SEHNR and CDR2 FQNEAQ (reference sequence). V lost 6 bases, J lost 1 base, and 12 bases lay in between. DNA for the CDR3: TGTGCCAGCAGGTCCGATGGAGCGAACACTGAAGCTTTCTTT. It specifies CASRSDGANTEAFF.

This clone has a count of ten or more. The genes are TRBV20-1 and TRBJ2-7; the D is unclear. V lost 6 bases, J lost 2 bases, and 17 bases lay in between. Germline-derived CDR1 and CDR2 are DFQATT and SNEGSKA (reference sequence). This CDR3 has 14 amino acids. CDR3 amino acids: CSAKVETLTYEQYF. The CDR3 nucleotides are TGCAGTGCCAAGGTCGAGACTCTCACCTACGAGCAGTACTTC.

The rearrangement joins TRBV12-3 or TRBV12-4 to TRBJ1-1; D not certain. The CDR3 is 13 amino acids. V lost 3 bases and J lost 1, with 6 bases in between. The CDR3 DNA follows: TGTGCCAGCAGTTTGTCCACGAACACTGAAGCTTTCTTT. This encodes CASSLSTNTEAFF.

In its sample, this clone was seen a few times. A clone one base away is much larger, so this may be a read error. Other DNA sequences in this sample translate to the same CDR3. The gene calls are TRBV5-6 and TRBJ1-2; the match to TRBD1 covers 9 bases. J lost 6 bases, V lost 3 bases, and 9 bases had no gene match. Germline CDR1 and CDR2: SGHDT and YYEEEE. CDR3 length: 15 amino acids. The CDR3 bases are TGTGCCAGCAGCTGGCCAGGACAGGGGATCCATGGCTACACCTTC. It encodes CASSWPGQGIHGYTF.